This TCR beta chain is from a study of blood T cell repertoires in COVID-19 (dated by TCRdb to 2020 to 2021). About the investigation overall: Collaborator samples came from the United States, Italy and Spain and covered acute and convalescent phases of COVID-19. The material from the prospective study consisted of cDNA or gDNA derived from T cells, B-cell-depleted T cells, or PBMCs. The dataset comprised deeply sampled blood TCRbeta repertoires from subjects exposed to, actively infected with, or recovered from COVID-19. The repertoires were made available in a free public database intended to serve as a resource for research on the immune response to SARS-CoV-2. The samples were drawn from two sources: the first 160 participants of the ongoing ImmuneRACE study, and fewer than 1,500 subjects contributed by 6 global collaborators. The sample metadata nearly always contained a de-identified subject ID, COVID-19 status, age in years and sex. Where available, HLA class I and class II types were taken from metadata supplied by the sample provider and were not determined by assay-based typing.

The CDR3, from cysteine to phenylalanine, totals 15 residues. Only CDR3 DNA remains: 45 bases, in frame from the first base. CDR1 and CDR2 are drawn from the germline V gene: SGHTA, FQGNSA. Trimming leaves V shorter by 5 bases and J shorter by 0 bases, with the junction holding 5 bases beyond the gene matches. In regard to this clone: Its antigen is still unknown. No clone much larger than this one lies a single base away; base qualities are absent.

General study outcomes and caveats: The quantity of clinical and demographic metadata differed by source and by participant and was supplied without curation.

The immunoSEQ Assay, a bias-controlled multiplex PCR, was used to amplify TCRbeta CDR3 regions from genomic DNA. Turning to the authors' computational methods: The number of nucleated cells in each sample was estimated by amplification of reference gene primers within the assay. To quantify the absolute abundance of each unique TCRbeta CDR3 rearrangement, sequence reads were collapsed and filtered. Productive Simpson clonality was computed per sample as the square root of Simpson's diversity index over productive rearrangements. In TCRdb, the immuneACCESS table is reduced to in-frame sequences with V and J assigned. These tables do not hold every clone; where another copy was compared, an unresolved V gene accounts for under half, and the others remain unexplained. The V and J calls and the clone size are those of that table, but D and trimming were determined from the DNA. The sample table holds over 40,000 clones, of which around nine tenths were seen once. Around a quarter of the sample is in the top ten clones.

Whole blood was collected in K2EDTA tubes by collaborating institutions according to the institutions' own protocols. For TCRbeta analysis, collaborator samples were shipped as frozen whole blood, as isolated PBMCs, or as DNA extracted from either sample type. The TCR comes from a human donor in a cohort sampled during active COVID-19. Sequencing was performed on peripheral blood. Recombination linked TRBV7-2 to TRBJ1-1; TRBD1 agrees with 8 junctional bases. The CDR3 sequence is CASSRGTGMNTEAFF. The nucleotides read TGTGCCAGCAGCAGAGGGACAGGCATGAACACTGAAGCTTTCTTT.